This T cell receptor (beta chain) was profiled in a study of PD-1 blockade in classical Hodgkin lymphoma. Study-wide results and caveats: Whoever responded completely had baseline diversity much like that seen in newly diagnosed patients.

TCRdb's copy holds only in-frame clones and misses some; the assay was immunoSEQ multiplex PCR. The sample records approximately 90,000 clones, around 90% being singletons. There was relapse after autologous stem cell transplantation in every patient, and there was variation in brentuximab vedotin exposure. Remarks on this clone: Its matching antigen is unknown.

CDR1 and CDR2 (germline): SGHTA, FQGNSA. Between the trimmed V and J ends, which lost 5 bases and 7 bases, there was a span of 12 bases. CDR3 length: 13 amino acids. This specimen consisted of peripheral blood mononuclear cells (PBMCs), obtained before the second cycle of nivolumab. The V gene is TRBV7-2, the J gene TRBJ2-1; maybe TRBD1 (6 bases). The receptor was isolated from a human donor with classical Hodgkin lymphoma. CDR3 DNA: TGTGCCAGCAGCGTATTACAGGGAAATGAGCAGTTCTTC. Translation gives CASSVLQGNEQFF.